Below, 16 T cell receptor beta chains from the same sample are listed, as sequenced in a study of T cell repertoires in cytomegalovirus infection. TCRdb ran MiXCR on the reads and lists one entry per CDR3 protein. The sample records around 740,000 distinct CDR3 sequences, about a third being singletons. Sequenced: PBMCs. The receptors derive from a human donor in good health (CMV status not recorded). Some clones in this sample may be carry-over from other donors' samples.

This chain connects TRBV15 to TRBJ1-3; no clear D. Looked up from germline, CDR1 is LNHNV and CDR2 is YYDKDF (reference sequence). Trimming took off 5 bases at V and 7 bases at J, with 9 bases between the two ends. The CDR3 covers 12 residues. For the CDR3, the DNA is TGTGCCACCAGCTCCTCAAGGAACACCATATATTTT. Encoded protein: CATSSSRNTIYF. Filled out from reference TRBV15 and TRBJ1-3, the complete variable domain reads DAMVIQNPRYQVTQFGKPVTLSCSQTLNHNVMYWYQQKSSQAPKLLFHYYDKDFNNEADTPDNFQSRRPNTSFCFLDIRSPGLGDTAMYLCATSSSRNTIYFGEGSWLTVV.

The V gene is TRBV5-6, the J gene TRBJ2-2, with TRBD2 as a possible D gene (7 bases). The CDR3 runs 17 residues. V was shortened by 4 bases and J by 3 bases, with 19 bases between the two germline ends. Looked up from germline, CDR1 is SGHDT and CDR2 is YYEEEE. The CDR3 nucleotides read TGTGCCAGCAGCCCTCCGGGGGGCAGGGGCGACACCGGGGAGCTGTTTTTT. The encoded protein is CASSPPGGRGDTGELFF.

The chain employs TRBV28 and TRBJ1-1; D unresolved. The germline V gene encodes CDR1 MDHEN and CDR2 SYDVKM. Between the trimmed V and J ends, which lost 4 bases and 5 bases, there was a span of 8 bases. The CDR3 contains 12 residues. The CDR3 sequence is CASSSTQTEAFF. As DNA, the CDR3 is TGTGCCAGCAGTTCAACACAGACTGAAGCTTTCTTT.

The sample holds many counts of this clonotype. The V and J genes are TRBV7-2 and TRBJ2-1, with 7 bases lining up with TRBD2. J gave up 0 bases and V 4 bases, and 6 bases lay outside the gene matches. The CDR3 runs to 16 residues. Germline V lookup: CDR1 SGHTA, CDR2 FQGNSA. The CDR3 reads CASSYFSGRSYNEQFF. CDR3 DNA sequence: TGTGCCAGCAGCTACTTTAGCGGGCGCTCCTACAATGAGCAGTTCTTC. The complete variable domain, with remaining parts taken from reference TRBV7-2 and TRBJ2-1, reads GAGVSQSPSNKVTEKGKDVELRCDPISGHTALYWYRQSLGQGLEFLIYFQGNSAPDKSGLPSDRFSAERTGGSVSTLTIQRTQQEDSAVYLCASSYFSGRSYNEQFFGPGTRLTVL.

V and J are TRBV2 and TRBJ2-5, with 11 bases that match TRBD1. Germline V gives CDR1 SNHLY, CDR2 FYNNEI. Unmatched junction bases numbered 12, after V lost 8 bases and J lost 10 bases. This CDR3 contains 14 residues. The CDR3 DNA follows: TGTGCCAGCGAGTGGCTAGCGGGACAGGGGGACCAGTACTTC. Translating it yields CASEWLAGQGDQYF.

Points on this clonotype: This CDR3 fails to terminate in the conserved phenylalanine or tryptophan, so it likely reflects a read error. The chain links TRBV12-3 or TRBV12-4 to TRBJ2-7; 9 bases map to TRBD1. This CDR3 region has 15 residues. Trimming at V came to 9 bases and at J to 4 bases, leaving 13 bases not matched to a gene. DNA for the CDR3: TGTGCCAGAGGGCTTCGCCCGGGACAGGGTTACGAGCAGTACTTA. It yields the protein CARGLRPGQGYEQYL.

The CDR3 DNA reads as TGTGCCAGCAGATGGGGGGCGGGGGGAGAGGATCAGCCCCAGCATTTT. Translated, it gives CASRWGAGGEDQPQHF. This chain connects TRBV5-6 to TRBJ1-5; possibly TRBD1 for D (6 bases). The V and J ends lost 5 bases and 5 bases respectively, with 20 bases between them. The V gene's germline CDR1 is SGHDT and CDR2 YYEEEE. This CDR3 has 16 residues.

The chain combines TRBV6-6 with TRBJ1-4; D remains unclear. Germline assignment: CDR1 MNHNY and CDR2 SVGAGI (reference sequence). The CDR3 is 14 amino acids. The ends were cut back, 7 bases at V and 7 bases at J, with 16 bases in the middle. Here the CDR3 reads CASTKPRPPEKLFF. As DNA, the CDR3 is TGTGCCAGCACTAAACCAAGGCCACCTGAAAAACTGTTTTTT.

This clonotype was seen only a few times. This rearrangement joins TRBV28 to TRBJ2-3; 7 bases map to TRBD1. The V segment lost 6 bases and the J segment 2 bases; nucleotides outside the gene matches: 5. The CDR3 is 14 amino acids. The germline CDR1 and CDR2 sequences are MDHEN and SYDVKM. The CDR3 here is CASRLTGNTDTQYF. CDR3 nucleotides: TGTGCCAGCAGATTGACAGGGAACACAGATACGCAGTATTTT.

This chain joins TRBV29-1 and TRBJ2-3; perhaps TRBD2 as D (5 bases). The CDR3 covers 14 residues. Per the germline V gene, CDR1 is SQVTM and CDR2 is ANQGSEA. V lost 6 bases to trimming and J lost 1 base, with 14 bases between them. DNA for the CDR3: TGCAGCGTAAGCGGCCTACGTGGCACAGATACGCAGTATTTT. This translates into CSVSGLRGTDTQYF.

This clonotype was counted between two and nine times. The chain is built from TRBV10-3 and TRBJ2-1; possible D gene TRBD1, 5 bases. Germline V gives CDR1 ENHRY, CDR2 SYGVKD. The CDR3 is 16 amino acids. V lost 0 bases and J lost 12, with 21 bases in between. CDR3 residues: CAISESPSMQGSRQFF. In DNA, the CDR3 is TGTGCCATCAGTGAGTCACCCTCGATGCAGGGTTCTCGGCAGTTCTTC.

The chain couples TRBV27 to TRBJ1-6, with 11 bases identical to TRBD1. From germline, CDR1 is MNHEY and CDR2 SMNVEV (reference sequence). This CDR3 contains 14 residues. Unmatched junction bases numbered 6, after V lost 8 bases and J lost 9 bases. The CDR3 spells CASRPGTGGSPLHF. The CDR3 DNA reads as TGTGCCAGCCGCCCCGGGACAGGGGGTTCACCCCTCCACTTT.

In regard to this clonotype: An end of the junction does not agree with germline; a read error may underlie this. The genes are TRBV5-3 and TRBJ2-2, with 8 bases fitting TRBD1. TRBV5-3 is given ORF status, its function remaining uncertain. CDR3 length: 17 residues. For the CDR3, the DNA is TGTGCCAGCAGCTTGGGCCAACGGGACAGGCAAAGCGGGGAGCTGTTTTTT. Amino acids: CASSLGQRDRQSGELFF.

This clonotype was seen a handful of times. The V call is TRBV12-3 or TRBV12-4, the J call TRBJ2-7, with D tentatively TRBD1 or TRBD2 (5 bases each). Between the trimmed V and J ends, which lost 5 bases and 3 bases, there was a span of 14 bases. This CDR3 region has 14 residues. The CDR3, as DNA: TGTGCCAGCAGTCCAGGGACGGAATTCTACGAGCAGTACTTC. It codes for CASSPGTEFYEQYF.

This clonotype was counted many times. This sequence joins TRBV7-2 and TRBJ2-1; a possible D gene is TRBD2 (6 bases). The length of the CDR3 is 13 residues. Trimming left V 5 bases short and J 3 bases short, with 8 bases between. Germline V gene sequence: CDR1 SGHTA, CDR2 FQGNSA. CDR3 residues: CASSGTRYNEQFF. In DNA, the CDR3 is TGTGCCAGCAGCGGGACTCGCTACAATGAGCAGTTCTTC. Variable domain in full (rest from reference TRBV7-2 and TRBJ2-1): GAGVSQSPSNKVTEKGKDVELRCDPISGHTALYWYRQSLGQGLEFLIYFQGNSAPDKSGLPSDRFSAERTGGSVSTLTIQRTQQEDSAVYLCASSGTRYNEQFFGPGTRLTVL.

There are many counts of this clonotype. The rearrangement joins TRBV28 to TRBJ1-5; D remains unclear. Per the germline V gene, CDR1 is MDHEN and CDR2 is SYDVKM. V was clipped by 5 bases and J by 6 bases, with 11 bases between them. CDR3 size: 13 residues. This CDR3 reads CASSPPISQPQHF. CDR3 bases: TGTGCCAGCAGTCCACCGATCAGTCAGCCCCAGCATTTT. Combining the CDR3 with reference TRBV28 and TRBJ1-5 gives the whole variable domain DVKVTQSSRYLVKRTGEKVFLECVQDMDHENMFWYRQDPGLGLRLIYFSYDVKMKEKGDIPEGYSVSREKKERFSLILESASTNQTSMYLCASSPPISQPQHFGDGTRLSIL.